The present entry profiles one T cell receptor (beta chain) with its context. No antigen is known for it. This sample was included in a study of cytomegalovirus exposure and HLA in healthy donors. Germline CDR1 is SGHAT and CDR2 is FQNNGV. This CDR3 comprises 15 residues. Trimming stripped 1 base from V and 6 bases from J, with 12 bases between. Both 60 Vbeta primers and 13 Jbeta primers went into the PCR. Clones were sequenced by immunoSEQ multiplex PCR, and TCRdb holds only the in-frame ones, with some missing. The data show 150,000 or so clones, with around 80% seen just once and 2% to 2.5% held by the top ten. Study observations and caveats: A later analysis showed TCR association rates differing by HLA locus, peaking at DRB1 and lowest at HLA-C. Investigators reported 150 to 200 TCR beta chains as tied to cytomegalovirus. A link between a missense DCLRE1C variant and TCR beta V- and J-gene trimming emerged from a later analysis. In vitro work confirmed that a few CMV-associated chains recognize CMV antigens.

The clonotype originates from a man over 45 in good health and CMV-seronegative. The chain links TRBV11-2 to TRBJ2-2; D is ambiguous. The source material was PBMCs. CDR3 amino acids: CASSLVASLAGELFF. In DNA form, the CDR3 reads TGTGCCAGCAGCTTAGTTGCTAGTTTGGCCGGGGAGCTGTTTTTT.